This T cell receptor beta chain is drawn from a study of blood T cell repertoires in COVID-19. Overall study: Donors in the United States, Italy and Spain gave samples during acute or convalescent COVID-19. T cells, B-cell-depleted T cells, or PBMCs supplied cDNA or gDNA.

The V end was cut by 0 bases, the J end by 1 base, with 7 bases between. CDR3 length: 15 amino acids. Germline lookup yields CDR1 MGHRA and CDR2 YSYEKL. How the authors handled the data: Reference gene primers were amplified, and this amplification served to estimate nucleated cell counts. Method: immunoSEQ multiplex PCR; TCRdb's copy keeps in-frame clones and lacks some. V and J calls and clone size are as listed in that table; D and trimming were resolved from the DNA. The table records some 93,000 clones, around nine tenths of them present only once. Material: peripheral blood. This chain uses TRBV4-1 with TRBJ2-1; D gene uncertain. The sequence was obtained from a man aged 45-65 years with acute or convalescent COVID-19. The CDR3 DNA reads TGCGCCAGCAGCCAAGATGATGAGTCCTACAATGAGCAGTTCTTC. As protein: CASSQDDESYNEQFF.